Presented here are 18 T cell receptor beta chains from one specimen sequenced in a study of OX40 agonist ivuxolimab in advanced cancers. The table came from immunoSEQ multiplex PCR; TCRdb's copy has only in-frame clones and leaves some out. The sample carries roughly 100,000 clones, roughly 89% recorded once. This sample comprised CD4+ or CD8+ T cells sorted from blood, obtained in a trial of the OX40 agonist ivuxolimab. All receptors derive from an adult with an advanced solid tumor such as melanoma, head and neck, liver or kidney cancer.

This chain connects TRBV7-2 to TRBJ2-7; TRBD1 matches at 11 bases. Germline V gene sequence: CDR1 SGHTA, CDR2 FQGNSA. The CDR3 totals 15 residues. V lost 10 bases, J lost 0 bases, and 8 bases stayed unmatched. CDR3 nucleotide sequence: TGTGCCACCGGGACAGGGGGTTTCATCTCCTACGAGCAGTACTTC. This translates into CATGTGGFISYEQYF.

V and J are TRBV6-5 and TRBJ1-2; 7 bases agree with TRBD1. The CDR3 extends over 15 amino acids. V lost 0 bases to trimming and J lost 2 bases; unmatched junction nucleotides: 3. Germline CDR1 MNHEY, CDR2 SVGAGI. The DNA of the CDR3 is TGTGCCAGCAGTTACTCCCTGACAGGGAACTATGGCTACACCTTC. The encoded protein is CASSYSLTGNYGYTF.

This rearrangement joins TRBV5-1 to TRBJ2-1; 8 nucleotides line up with TRBD2. CDR3 length equals 16 residues. J lost 0 bases, V lost 0 bases, and 2 bases had no gene match. CDR1 and CDR2 from the germline V gene are SGHRS and YFSETQ. CDR3 residues: CASSLDSGSSYNEQFF. The CDR3 region has the DNA TGCGCCAGCAGCTTGGACAGCGGGAGCTCCTACAATGAGCAGTTCTTC.

The chain couples TRBV6-6 to TRBJ1-4, with TRBD1 identical over 7 bases. J lost 8 bases, V lost 10 bases, and 10 bases had no gene match. Per the germline V gene, CDR1 is MNHNY and CDR2 is SVGAGI (reference sequence). The CDR3 loop spans 13 amino acids. This CDR3 is CATSRQGKEKLFF. In nucleotides, the CDR3 is TGTGCCACCTCAAGACAGGGAAAGGAAAAACTGTTTTTT.

The chain combines TRBV7-9 with TRBJ2-2, with 10 bases aligning to TRBD1. J was trimmed by 8 bases and V by 5 bases; bases with no gene match: 11. Germline V lookup: CDR1 SEHNR, CDR2 FQNEAQ (reference sequence). This CDR3 is 16 amino acids long. The DNA for the CDR3 is TGTGCCAGCAGCGTCCGGGACAGGGGCCCCGTTGGGGAGCTGTTTTTT. Translation: CASSVRDRGPVGELFF. The entire variable domain, with the rest obtained from reference TRBV7-9 and TRBJ2-2, is as follows: DTGVSQNPRHKITKRGQNVTFRCDPISEHNRLYWYRQTLGQGPEFLTYFQNEAQLEKSRLLSDRFSAERPKGSFSTLEIQRTEQGDSAMYLCASSVRDRGPVGELFFGEGSRLTVL.

The chain couples TRBV5-1 to TRBJ1-4; TRBD1 matches 8 bases. CDR1 is SGHRS, CDR2 YFSETQ, per germline. This CDR3 region has 15 residues. Trimming took 4 bases from V and 8 from J; bases not matched to a gene: 10. CDR3 nucleotide sequence: TGCGCCAGCAGCCCGGACAGGGTAGAGGGGGAAAAACTGTTTTTT. Its protein product is CASSPDRVEGEKLFF.

The J gene is TRBJ2-1, the V gene TRBV28; 9 nucleotides agree with TRBD1. This CDR3 region has 16 residues. Germline CDR1 is MDHEN and CDR2 is SYDVKM. V lost 4 bases, J lost 2 bases, and 6 bases stayed unmatched. The CDR3 nucleotides are TGTGCCAGCAGTTCCGCCGGGACAGGGACCTACAATGAGCAGTTCTTC. It encodes CASSSAGTGTYNEQFF.

J is TRBJ2-1 and V is TRBV13; no definite D call. V was pared by 0 bases and J by 6 bases, with 6 bases between. Germline CDR1 and CDR2: PRHDT and FYEKMQ (reference sequence). The CDR3 runs to 13 residues. The DNA of the CDR3 is TGTGCCAGCAGCTTAGGTAGAGTCAATGAGCAGTTCTTC. Its protein product is CASSLGRVNEQFF.

This chain uses TRBV15 with TRBJ1-4; the D gene is possibly TRBD1 (6 bases). The V end was cut by 0 bases, the J end by 5 bases, with 16 bases between. Germline loops: CDR1 LNHNV, CDR2 YYDKDF (reference sequence). The CDR3 totals 17 residues. CDR3 residues: CATSRERSTGINEKLFF. DNA for the CDR3: TGTGCCACCAGCAGAGAAAGGTCGACAGGCATCAATGAAAAACTGTTTTTT.

This chain connects TRBV2 to TRBJ1-5, with 10 bases lining up with TRBD1. Germline values: CDR1 SNHLY, CDR2 FYNNEI. V shed 6 bases, J shed 6 bases, and the junction held 8 bases outside the gene matches. The CDR3 length is 15 residues. CDR3 DNA: TGTGCCAGCAGACCCTTCGGGACAGGGGTTCAGCCCCAGCATTTT. Amino acids: CASRPFGTGVQPQHF. The variable domain in full, with the rest retrieved from reference TRBV2 and TRBJ1-5, is EPEVTQTPSHQVTQMGQEVILRCVPISNHLYFYWYRQILGQKVEFLVSFYNNEISEKSEIFDDQFSVERPDGSNFTLKIRSTKLEDSAMYFCASRPFGTGVQPQHFGDGTRLSIL.

Only one count was recorded for this clone. J is TRBJ2-3 and V is TRBV28; the D call may be TRBD1 or TRBD2 (5 bases each). The germline V gene has CDR1 MDHEN and CDR2 SYDVKM. Trimming removed 6 bases from V and 1 base from J, with 17 bases in between. The CDR3 runs to 16 residues. The CDR3 loop reads CASRPQGLEGTDTQYF. DNA for the CDR3: TGTGCCAGCAGACCCCAGGGTTTGGAGGGCACAGATACGCAGTATTTT.

The CDR3 DNA follows: TGTGCCTCCGGCGAATATGGCTACACCTTC. It is translated as CASGEYGYTF. V gene TRBV30 combines with J gene TRBJ1-2; D gene uncertain. CDR1 and CDR2 (germline): GTSNPN, SVGIG (reference sequence). This CDR3 comprises 10 residues. Trimming shortened V by 7 bases and J by 5 bases, and 8 bases separated the two germline ends.

The chain couples TRBV5-1 to TRBJ2-1, with 7 bases aligning to TRBD1. The V gene end was trimmed by 3 bases and the J gene end by 4 bases; junction bases not matched to a gene: 7. The CDR3 is 15 amino acids. Germline assignment: CDR1 SGHRS and CDR2 YFSETQ. CDR3 DNA: TGCGCCAGCAGCTCCGCCGGGACAGCTTACAATGAGCAGTTCTTC. Its protein is CASSSAGTAYNEQFF.

The chain couples TRBV28 to TRBJ2-3, with 8 bases that match TRBD1. From germline, CDR1 is MDHEN and CDR2 SYDVKM. With V trimmed by 5 bases and J by 4 bases, 5 bases remained unmatched. The CDR3 spans 14 residues. The CDR3 reads CASSRQGRADTQYF. CDR3 in DNA: TGTGCCAGCAGTAGACAGGGGAGAGCAGATACGCAGTATTTT.

The CDR3 region is CASSETLLESSPLHF. The CDR3 coding sequence is TGTGCCAGCAGTGAAACCCTCCTCGAAAGTTCACCCCTCCACTTT. This sequence joins TRBV2 and TRBJ1-6; D gene unclear. CDR1 is SNHLY and CDR2 is FYNNEI in the germline V gene. V lost 2 bases and J 9 bases, leaving 14 bases between the germline ends. This CDR3 region has 15 residues. Full variable domain (missing parts from reference TRBV2 and TRBJ1-6): EPEVTQTPSHQVTQMGQEVILRCVPISNHLYFYWYRQILGQKVEFLVSFYNNEISEKSEIFDDQFSVERPDGSNFTLKIRSTKLEDSAMYFCASSETLLESSPLHFGNGTRLTVT.

V and J are TRBV28 and TRBJ2-5; 10 nucleotides agree with TRBD1. Germline CDR1 is MDHEN and CDR2 is SYDVKM. CDR3 length: 13 residues. The trim removed 10 bases at V and 5 bases at J, leaving 7 bases unmatched. The CDR3 DNA follows: TGTGCCATCCAGACAGGGGGCGGGGAGACCCAGTACTTC. This sequence encodes CAIQTGGGETQYF.

CDR3 nucleotide sequence: TGTGCCAGCAGTGATACAGGAATCCTACAAGAGACCCAGTACTTC. This encodes CASSDTGILQETQYF. The chain carries TRBV6-1 and TRBJ2-5, with a tentative D call TRBD1 (5 bases). Germline V CDR1 and CDR2: MNHNS, SASEGT. Between the trimmed V and J ends, which lost 3 bases and 2 bases, there was a span of 13 bases. The CDR3 length is 15 residues.

The chain combines TRBV9 with TRBJ1-5; D is unresolved. This CDR3 is 14 amino acids long. The germline gives CDR1 SGDLS, CDR2 YYNGEE. V lost 4 bases and J 3 bases, leaving 11 bases between the germline ends. The chain's CDR3 is CASSQGPDNQPQHF. The CDR3 nucleotides read TGTGCCAGCAGCCAAGGCCCAGACAATCAGCCCCAGCATTTT.